At least ten counts were recorded for the clone carrying this T cell receptor (beta chain). V was trimmed by 3 bases and J by 1 base, leaving 3 bases between them. The CDR3 has 12 residues. The data originate from a study of patients and donors after allogeneic stem cell transplantation. TCRdb recomputed calls from the RT-PCR reads with MiXCR, one row per CDR3 protein. This table has roughly 880,000 distinct CDR3 sequences, roughly 18% appearing once. V and J are TRBV12-3 or TRBV12-4 and TRBJ2-5; D unresolved. This receptor was identified in a human donor who was either an allogeneic HSCT recipient or a stem cell or donor lymphocyte infusion donor (not recorded which). It is not recorded whose cells these are; they may come from a transplant donor. The sequencing sample was made of blood, either unsorted or a sorted T cell fraction (not recorded which). The CDR3 loop reads CASSFPQETQYF. The CDR3 DNA sequence: TGTGCCAGCAGTTTCCCCCAAGAGACCCAGTACTTC.